These 14 T cell receptor beta chains were all obtained from the same sample, sequenced in a study of siplizumab effects on memory and regulatory T cells (dated by TCRdb to about 2019). The method behind the library was the immunoSEQ multiplex PCR assay. This immuneACCESS table, as held by TCRdb, lists in-frame sequences with V and J called but not all clones. Of the missing ones, under half trace to an unresolved V gene in checked studies; the others have no known cause. Counted in this sample were 70,000 to 100,000 clones; over 95% of them appeared once. The top ten clones comprise roughly 0.031% of the sample. The sequenced sample was naive CD4+ T cells sorted from blood. The cell subset or site tag for this specimen amounts to: unstimulated naive T cells. These receptors were collected from a human donor in good health.

The V and J genes are TRBV10-1 and TRBJ2-5; 7 nucleotides align to TRBD1. The germline CDR1 and CDR2 sequences are WNHNN and SYGVQD (reference sequence). The CDR3 runs 15 residues. V lost 0 bases to trimming and J lost 5 bases; unmatched junction nucleotides: 6. CDR3 bases: TGCGCCAGCAGTGAGTCTCAGGGGGTCAGGGAGACCCAGTACTTC. This translates into CASSESQGVRETQYF.

This clone appeared once. CDR3 bases: TGTGCCAGCACCATTAACCAAGGGGTTGTTGTACAGGGTGGCTACACCTTC. Translated, it gives CASTINQGVVVQGGYTF. The chain recombines TRBV5-5 with TRBJ1-2, with a possible D match to TRBD1 (6 bases). The V and J ends lost 6 bases and 7 bases respectively, with 28 bases between them. Germline-derived CDR1 and CDR2 are SGHKS and YYEKEE (reference sequence). The length of the CDR3 is 17 residues.

This chain joins TRBV27 and TRBJ1-1, with TRBD1 matching over 7 bases. The J segment lost 7 bases and the V segment lost 2 bases, leaving 4 bases of the junction unmatched. Germline V gene sequence: CDR1 MNHEY, CDR2 SMNVEV (reference sequence). The CDR3 sequence is 13 residues long. This CDR3 is CASSLTDRNEAFF. The DNA of the CDR3 is TGTGCCAGCAGTTTAACGGACAGGAATGAAGCTTTCTTT.

The sample holds one count of this clone. The genes are TRBV28 and TRBJ1-2; D is possibly TRBD1 (6 bases). The CDR3 runs 13 residues. CDR1 is MDHEN and CDR2 is SYDVKM in the germline V gene. Trimming took off 7 bases at V and 8 bases at J, with 17 bases between the two ends. The CDR3 sequence is CASNLYRDRGYTF. The CDR3 bases are TGTGCCAGCAACCTCTACAGGGATCGCGGCTACACCTTC.

This chain connects TRBV6-4 to TRBJ2-2, with D possibly matching TRBD1 (6 bases). The CDR3 is made up of 15 amino acids. Germline assignment: CDR1 MRHNA and CDR2 SNTAGT. The V and J ends lost 10 bases and 0 bases respectively, with 15 bases between them. The CDR3 coding sequence is TGTGCCACAGGCACAGGGTACACGAACACCGGGGAGCTGTTTTTT. This translates into CATGTGYTNTGELFF.

V and J are TRBV11-2 and TRBJ1-4; possibly TRBD1 for D (5 bases). The V gene lost 7 bases and the J gene lost 7 bases, with 13 bases spanning the gap. This CDR3 is built from 13 residues. Per germline, CDR1 SGHAT and CDR2 FQNNGV. The CDR3 spells CASTPGTGEKLFF. In nucleotides, the CDR3 is TGTGCCAGCACCCCAGGGACGGGTGAAAAACTGTTTTTT.

The chain combines TRBV2 with TRBJ1-1; D ambiguous. The CDR3 sequence is 15 residues long. Trimming shortened V by 7 bases and J by 1 base, and 16 bases separated the two germline ends. Germline V gives CDR1 SNHLY, CDR2 FYNNEI. For the CDR3, the DNA is TGTGCCAGCAATAAGGTTTCCAAATCGAACACTGAAGCTTTCTTT. Its translation: CASNKVSKSNTEAFF.

The chain uses TRBV5-4 and TRBJ2-2, with unresolved D. The CDR3 has 13 amino acids. V was clipped by 4 bases and J by 3 bases, with 7 bases between them. Looked up from germline, CDR1 is SGHNT and CDR2 is YYREEE (reference sequence). CDR3 region: CASSIKDTGELFF. CDR3 DNA: TGTGCCAGCAGCATAAAAGACACCGGGGAGCTGTTTTTT.

This chain uses TRBV30 with TRBJ2-7, with D unclear. Germline-derived CDR1 and CDR2 are GTSNPN and SVGIG (reference sequence). Trimming removed 0 bases from V and 3 bases from J, with 9 bases in between. The CDR3 has 13 amino acids. DNA for the CDR3: TGTGCCTGGAGTGTATCCAGGCGCTACGAGCAGTACTTC. It encodes CAWSVSRRYEQYF.

V gene TRBV5-4 combines with J gene TRBJ2-3; 8 nucleotides match TRBD2. The ends lost 4 bases at V and 2 bases at J; junction bases unmatched: 9. Germline V lookup: CDR1 SGHNT, CDR2 YYREEE (reference sequence). This CDR3 comprises 16 residues. CDR3 DNA sequence: TGTGCCAGCAGCCACACGGGGGGGCCAGTCACAGATACGCAGTATTTT. It is translated as CASSHTGGPVTDTQYF.

V is TRBV18 and J is TRBJ2-2; the D gene is possibly TRBD2 (5 bases). The CDR3 length is 14 residues. Germline V gene lookup returns CDR1 KGHSH and CDR2 LQKENI. V lost 3 bases, J lost 7 bases, and 12 bases lay in between. DNA of the CDR3: TGTGCCAGCTCACCCCCTCCGGACTTCGGGGAGCTGTTTTTT. Its translation: CASSPPPDFGELFF.

The chain couples TRBV4-1 to TRBJ2-3; no definite D call. The V gene lost 2 bases and the J gene lost 7 bases, with 13 bases spanning the gap. Germline lookup yields CDR1 MGHRA and CDR2 YSYEKL. The CDR3 has 14 amino acids. CDR3 nucleotide sequence: TGCGCCAGCAGCCAACCGACTCAGCTGTATACGCAGTATTTT. Protein: CASSQPTQLYTQYF.

The chain recombines TRBV10-3 with TRBJ1-6; no definite D call. The CDR3 has 13 residues. From germline, CDR1 is ENHRY and CDR2 SYGVKD. Between the trimmed V and J ends, which lost 4 bases and 7 bases, there was a span of 8 bases. The CDR3: CAISVDRNSPLHF. For the CDR3, the DNA is TGTGCCATCAGTGTTGACCGAAATTCACCCCTCCACTTT.

V and J are TRBV15 and TRBJ1-5; D is uncertain. Trimming removed 5 bases at V and 0 bases at J, with 11 bases between. The CDR3 is 15 amino acids. From germline, CDR1 is LNHNV and CDR2 YYDKDF (reference sequence). In DNA form, the CDR3 reads TGTGCCACCAGCCCAGATCAGTATAGCAATCAGCCCCAGCATTTT. Translated: CATSPDQYSNQPQHF.